This T cell receptor (beta chain) was identified in a study of blood T cell repertoires in COVID-19. Study-level information: The origin of the acute and convalescent COVID-19 samples was the United States, Italy and Spain.

Method: immunoSEQ multiplex PCR; TCRdb's copy keeps in-frame clones and lacks some. The table records roughly 250,000 clones, approximately 88% of them present only once. CDR1 is SGHTS and CDR2 is YDEGEE in the germline V gene. The junction had 12 bases not matched to a gene; V was cut back by 4 bases and J by 3 bases. The CDR3 sequence is 17 residues long. The chain recombines TRBV5-8 with TRBJ2-7, with 11 positions matching TRBD1. This receptor was obtained from a woman aged 40 to 49 with acute COVID-19. The sequenced sample consisted of PBMCs or T cells enriched from blood (not recorded which). The CDR3 nucleotides read TGTGCCAGCAGCGCGAGGGCCGGGACAGGGGGATTCTACGAGCAGTACTTC. It specifies CASSARAGTGGFYEQYF.